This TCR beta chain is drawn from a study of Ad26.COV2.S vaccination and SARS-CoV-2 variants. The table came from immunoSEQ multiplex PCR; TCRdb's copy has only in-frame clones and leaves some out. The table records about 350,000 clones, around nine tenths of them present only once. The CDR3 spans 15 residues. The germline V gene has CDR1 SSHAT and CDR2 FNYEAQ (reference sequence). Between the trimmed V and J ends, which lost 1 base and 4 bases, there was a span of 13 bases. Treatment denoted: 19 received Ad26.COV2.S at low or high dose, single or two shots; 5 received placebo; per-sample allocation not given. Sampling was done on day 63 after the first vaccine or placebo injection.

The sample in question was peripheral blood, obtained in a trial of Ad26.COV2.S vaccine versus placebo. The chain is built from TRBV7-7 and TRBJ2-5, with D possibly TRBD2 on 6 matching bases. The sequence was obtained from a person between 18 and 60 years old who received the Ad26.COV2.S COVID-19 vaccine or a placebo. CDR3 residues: CASSLGWRDSETQYF. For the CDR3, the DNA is TGTGCCAGCAGCTTAGGATGGCGGGATTCAGAGACCCAGTACTTC.